The 29 T cell receptor beta chains reported below all come from one sample, sequenced in a study of blood T cells in healthy people across ages. Sample-barcoded 5' priming and a J-beta primer mix drove a second PCR of about 6 to 12 cycles. TCRdb independently ran MiXCR on the 5' RACE reads; one entry per CDR3 protein. The profile shows nearly 1 million distinct CDR3 sequences, around 54% of them singletons. Sequencing used blood. The receptors were gathered from a woman in her fifties or sixties in good health.

The J gene is TRBJ2-2, the V gene TRBV7-9, with D perhaps matching TRBD2 (6 bases). The germline V and J ends were trimmed by 7 bases and 10 bases, with 22 bases remaining between them. The CDR3 spans 15 residues. Germline V lookup: CDR1 SEHNR, CDR2 FQNEAQ (reference sequence). Here the CDR3 DNA reads TGTGCCAGCACCTCCCCGGGGACTCTTTCGTCGGAGCTGTTTTTT. This gives the protein CASTSPGTLSSELFF.

For this clonotype: Just one base apart from a much larger clone, this may be a read error. The chain is built from TRBV4-2 and TRBJ2-3; no clear D. There are 16 residues in the CDR3. Germline assignment: CDR1 LGHNA and CDR2 YNFKEQ. The DNA for the CDR3 is TGTACCAGCAGCCAAGATCCCAGTATTGGCACAGATACGCAGTATTTT. It specifies CTSSQDPSIGTDTQYF.

There are a few counts of this clonotype. The chain has TRBV10-3 and TRBJ1-6, with D uncertain. Germline CDR1 is ENHRY and CDR2 is SYGVKD. The CDR3 extends over 12 amino acids. The V end lost 10 bases, the J end lost 7 bases, and 11 bases lay between the germline ends. CDR3 region: CASTDGNSPLHF. CDR3 nucleotides: TGTGCCAGCACCGACGGGAATTCACCCCTCCACTTT.

This CDR3 is CASSYDPRRGGDTQYF. In DNA, the CDR3 is TGTGCCAGCAGTTATGACCCCCGGAGGGGCGGAGATACGCAGTATTTT. J is TRBJ2-3 and V is TRBV28; tentatively, D is TRBD2 (6 bases). Trimming stripped 4 bases from V and 5 bases from J, with 19 bases between. In germline, CDR1 is MDHEN, CDR2 SYDVKM. This CDR3 has 16 amino acids.

About this clonotype: Compared with germline, one end of the junction differs, possibly owing to a read error. This chain joins TRBV12-3 or TRBV12-4 and TRBJ1-5; D remains unclear. The CDR3 is 14 amino acids. CDR3 DNA: TGTGCCGGCAGTCCGACATTAGCAAATCAGCCCCAGCATTTT. It yields the protein CAGSPTLANQPQHF.

This chain links TRBV20-1 with TRBJ2-1; D unclear. The V gene lost 4 bases and the J gene lost 2 bases, with 9 bases spanning the gap. CDR1 is DFQATT, CDR2 SNEGSKA, per germline (reference sequence). This CDR3 has 13 amino acids. The CDR3, as DNA: TGCAGTGCTATATGGCCGCCCTACAATGAGCAGTTCTTC. It is translated as CSAIWPPYNEQFF.

The chain combines TRBV20-1 with TRBJ2-1, with a possible D match to TRBD2 (6 bases). The J call may be in error: the DNA end matches TRBJ2-7 better. Germline-derived CDR1 and CDR2 are DFQATT and SNEGSKA (reference sequence). This CDR3 spans 14 amino acids. CDR3 nucleotide sequence: TGCAGTGCTAGGCGGGGAGGCTACTTTTACGAGCAGTACTTC. Translation gives CSARRGGYFYEQYF.

This clonotype was detected only a few times. The chain combines TRBV28 with TRBJ2-7; 9 nucleotides match TRBD2. CDR1 and CDR2 (germline): MDHEN, SYDVKM. With 5 bases clipped from V and 9 bases from J, the junction kept 14 bases outside the gene matches. The CDR3 has 15 amino acids. The CDR3 region is CASSVPGTSLPPQYF. CDR3 in DNA: TGTGCCAGCAGTGTACCCGGGACTAGCCTCCCCCCGCAGTACTTC.

The V gene is TRBV4-1, the J gene TRBJ2-1; 7 bases agree with TRBD1. Germline V CDR1 and CDR2: MGHRA, YSYEKL. J gave up 8 bases and V 0 bases, and 10 bases lay outside the gene matches. CDR3 length: 16 amino acids. The DNA for the CDR3 is TGCGCCAGCAGCCAAGAGGGCAGGGGGACGGACCATGAGCAGTTCTTC. This translates into CASSQEGRGTDHEQFF.

This chain links TRBV29-1 with TRBJ1-2, with 12 bases lining up with TRBD1. This CDR3 contains 19 residues. Germline V gene data show CDR1 as SQVTM and CDR2 as ANQGSEA. The trim removed 7 bases at V and 1 base at J, leaving 19 bases unmatched. CDR3 in amino acids: CSARDITPGQGAINYGYTF. The CDR3 DNA follows: TGCAGCGCGCGAGATATTACACCGGGACAGGGGGCGATTAACTATGGCTACACCTTC.

This clonotype was seen only a few times. J is TRBJ1-1 and V is TRBV29-1; TRBD1 matches 7 bases. The germline V gene encodes CDR1 SQVTM and CDR2 ANQGSEA. This CDR3 spans 13 amino acids. V gave up 6 bases and J gave up 10 bases; unmatched junction bases: 14. The DNA of the CDR3 is TGCAGCGTCTCGGGACAGCATGCCGTGGGAGCTTTCTTT. It encodes CSVSGQHAVGAFF.

In its sample, this clonotype was seen a few times. The chain employs TRBV7-2 and TRBJ2-3, with 11 bases lining up with TRBD2. CDR1 and CDR2 (germline): SGHTA, FQGNSA. This CDR3 is built from 15 residues. J lost 2 bases, V lost 6 bases, and 4 bases had no gene match. CDR3 residues: CASRRLAGYTDTQYF. CDR3 nucleotide sequence: TGTGCCAGCAGAAGACTAGCGGGATACACAGATACGCAGTATTTT.

The J gene is TRBJ2-1, the V gene TRBV20-1; D is possibly TRBD1 (6 bases). The CDR3 runs to 13 residues. Germline CDR1 and CDR2: DFQATT and SNEGSKA (reference sequence). The germline V and J ends were trimmed by 3 bases and 7 bases, with 13 bases remaining between them. CDR3 DNA sequence: TGCAGTGCTAGTGGGACACCTAAGAATGAGCAGTTCTTC. Translation: CSASGTPKNEQFF.

This clonotype occurred a few times. The chain carries TRBV27 and TRBJ2-7; a weak D match, TRBD2 (5 bases). Germline V gene data show CDR1 as MNHEY and CDR2 as SMNVEV (reference sequence). V lost 2 bases and J lost 2, with 10 bases in between. This CDR3 spans 14 amino acids. CDR3 sequence reads: CASSLRETTYEQYF. The CDR3 nucleotides are TGTGCCAGCAGTTTAAGGGAGACCACCTACGAGCAGTACTTC.

This chain uses TRBV20-1 with TRBJ1-5; D call uncertain. CDR1 is DFQATT, CDR2 SNEGSKA, per germline (reference sequence). CDR3 length: 13 residues. With 6 bases removed from V and 1 base from J, the gap between germline ends came to 10 bases. The CDR3 loop reads CSANSLSNQPQHF. DNA of the CDR3: TGCAGTGCGAACTCCCTAAGCAATCAGCCCCAGCATTTT.

J is TRBJ2-7 and V is TRBV30, with D unresolved. The DNA end favors TRBJ2-5, so the J call may be wrong. The CDR3 is made up of 14 amino acids. Germline V gene sequence: CDR1 GTSNPN, CDR2 SVGIG (reference sequence). In DNA form, the CDR3 reads TGTGCCTGGAGTGGGCGGATTATATCAGAGACCCAGTACTTC. Protein: CAWSGRIISETQYF.

This clonotype was found once. V usage is TRBV7-3 and J usage is TRBJ2-4; D gene ambiguous. CDR3 length: 14 amino acids. Germline assignment: CDR1 SGHTA and CDR2 FQGTGA. Trimming shortened V by 2 bases and J by 9 bases, and 14 bases separated the two germline ends. CDR3 in amino acids: CASSLSNRYSIQYF. The CDR3 nucleotides are TGTGCCAGCAGCTTATCGAATAGATACAGCATTCAGTACTTC.

The J gene is TRBJ2-7, the V gene TRBV5-6; either TRBD1 or TRBD2 may supply D (5 bases each). The CDR3 is 16 residues long. Per the germline V gene, CDR1 is SGHDT and CDR2 is YYEEEE. V shed 2 bases and J shed 6 bases, with 21 bases lying between them. CDR3 protein: CASSFLSGPWDGEQYF. CDR3 sequence (DNA): TGTGCCAGCAGCTTTCTCTCGGGACCCTGGGACGGCGAGCAGTACTTC.

The chain employs TRBV4-3 and TRBJ2-7; D is unclear. This CDR3 has 14 residues. Germline CDR1 and CDR2: LGHNA and YSLEER. The V and J ends lost 1 base and 2 bases respectively, with 9 bases between them. DNA of the CDR3: TGCGCCAGCAGCCAAGTCCCGGGCCCCTACGAGCAGTACTTC. Protein sequence: CASSQVPGPYEQYF.

This sequence joins TRBV4-2 and TRBJ2-5, with D maybe TRBD1 (5 bases). The DNA end lines up better with TRBJ2-7; the J call may be wrong. The CDR3 is made up of 15 amino acids. CDR1 is LGHNA and CDR2 is YNFKEQ in the germline V gene. CDR3: CASSQGFDRSYEQYF. The CDR3 DNA follows: TGTGCCAGCAGCCAAGGATTCGACAGAAGCTACGAGCAGTACTTC.

This clonotype appeared once. The rearrangement links TRBV4-1 to TRBJ2-7, with 9 bases matching TRBD1. From germline, CDR1 is MGHRA and CDR2 YSYEKL. The CDR3 extends over 13 amino acids. Losses at the gene ends were 7 bases for V and 4 bases for J; bases not matched to a gene: 5. CDR3 sequence (DNA): TGCGCCAGCAAAGGACAGGGGCAGTACGAGCAGTACTTC. Translating it yields CASKGQGQYEQYF.

This sequence joins TRBV29-1 and TRBJ1-2; D call uncertain. The CDR3 extends over 13 amino acids. V was shortened by 0 bases and J by 8 bases, with 13 bases between the two germline ends. The V gene's germline CDR1 is SQVTM and CDR2 ANQGSEA. The CDR3 sequence is CSVEDRGWEGYTF. The DNA for the CDR3 is TGCAGCGTTGAAGACAGAGGTTGGGAAGGCTACACCTTC.

V gene TRBV21-1 combines with J gene TRBJ2-7; the D call TRBD1 from the table was never checked on the DNA. TRBV21-1 is listed as a pseudogene. The CDR3 spans 15 residues. The DNA for the CDR3 is TGTGCCAACGAACCACTTGTCCGGGGAAAATACGAGCAGTACTTC. Translation: CANEPLVRGKYEQYF.

The chain uses TRBV28 and TRBJ1-2; TRBD1 matches at 7 bases. The length of the CDR3 is 13 residues. J lost 7 bases, V lost 10 bases, and 12 bases had no gene match. Germline V gene sequence: CDR1 MDHEN, CDR2 SYDVKM. Here the CDR3 DNA reads TGTGCCACAACTTGGGGAGGGGGCCTTGGCTACACCTTC. Translating it yields CATTWGGGLGYTF.

This clonotype has just a few counts. This chain links TRBV20-1 with TRBJ2-1; 9 bases agree with TRBD2. The CDR3 is made up of 16 amino acids. CDR1 is DFQATT and CDR2 is SNEGSKA in the germline V gene (reference sequence). V was clipped by 3 bases and J by 3 bases; unmatched bases: 9. CDR3 loop: CSARSRLAGNYNEQFF. The CDR3 DNA is TGCAGTGCTAGGTCCCGCCTAGCGGGAAACTACAATGAGCAGTTCTTC.

The chain combines TRBV18 with TRBJ1-5; no reliable D call. Germline V gene sequence: CDR1 KGHSH, CDR2 LQKENI. Between the trimmed V and J ends, which lost 3 bases and 0 bases, there was a span of 15 bases. This CDR3 is 17 amino acids long. Here the CDR3 reads CASSPNPRTVSNQPQHF. The CDR3, as DNA: TGTGCCAGCTCACCCAATCCCCGGACGGTTAGCAATCAGCCCCAGCATTTT.

The chain is built from TRBV29-1 and TRBJ2-1, with TRBD2 matching 14 bases. From germline, CDR1 is SQVTM and CDR2 ANQGSEA. This CDR3 spans 16 amino acids. The junction had 12 bases not matched to a gene; V was cut back by 6 bases and J by 8 bases. In DNA, the CDR3 is TGCAGCGTCCTACCCGGGACTAGCGGGAGACGGCATGAGCAGTTCTTC. This sequence encodes CSVLPGTSGRRHEQFF.

This clonotype was counted a few times. The chain joins TRBV20-1 to TRBJ2-1; TRBD2 matches at 7 bases. V dropped 8 bases and J dropped 8; count of bases not matched to a gene: 12. Germline values: CDR1 DFQATT, CDR2 SNEGSKA (reference sequence). This CDR3 is 13 amino acids long. In nucleotides, the CDR3 is TGCAGTCCCCTTTGGGAGGGCCGCGATGAGCAGTTCTTC. Protein sequence: CSPLWEGRDEQFF.

CDR3 in amino acids: CASSYSWTSGRAAGADTQYF. CDR3 coding DNA: TGTGCCAGCAGTTACTCGTGGACTAGCGGGAGGGCCGCGGGGGCAGATACGCAGTATTTT. V usage is TRBV6-5 and J usage is TRBJ2-3; the match to TRBD2 covers 15 bases. The CDR3 is 20 amino acids. V gave up 0 bases and J gave up 4 bases; unmatched junction bases: 11. Germline V lookup: CDR1 MNHEY, CDR2 SVGAGI.